This record looks at one T cell receptor beta chain sequence and its context. Its antigen is currently unknown. These data are taken from a study of vaccination effects on CD4 cells after COVID-19. Looking at the study overall: Post-vaccine samples followed the second dose by a median of 72 days.

General study points: Clonal contraction was marked in infection- and vaccine-induced clones late after vaccination.

Repertoires were generated with immunoSEQ multiplex PCR, while TCRdb's copy carries only in-frame clones and drops some. The data contain around 30,000 clones, around 80% of them singletons. After expansion with viral peptide pools in the ViraFEST assay, antigen-specific CD4+ T cells were sequenced. Upon completion of about ten days in culture, CD4+ T cells were isolated. Participants were vaccinated with two doses of either the BNT162b2 or mRNA-1273 vaccine. Vaccine recipients lacked prior SARS-CoV-2 infection and had negative nucleocapsid antibodies. In culture with 9.5 to 10 IU/ml IL-2 and roughly 10 ug/ml peptides, PBMC were grown at some 2 million per well. This TCR was recovered from a human donor who received a COVID-19 vaccine. Some clones in this sample may be carry-over from other donors' samples. The sequencing used CD4+ T cells from PBMCs cultured with SARS-CoV-2 spike peptides, collected after COVID-19 vaccination.

This chain's CDR3 is CASSLGTTTEAFF. CDR3 bases: TGTGCCAGCAGTTTAGGGACAACCACTGAAGCTTTCTTT. V and J are TRBV12-3 or TRBV12-4 and TRBJ1-1; perhaps TRBD1 as D (5 bases). V dropped 1 base and J dropped 4 bases, with 7 bases sitting between them. This CDR3 spans 13 amino acids.